This TCR beta chain was sequenced for a study of cytomegalovirus exposure and HLA in healthy donors. Overall study results and limits: The study recorded about 150 TCR beta chains that were cytomegalovirus-associated. Rare sequences made up most TCRs, while some public TCRs were found in many donors. According to a subsequent analysis, TCR clusters from the first cohort were inclined to appear together in the 120 validation repertoires.

In germline, CDR1 is LNHDA, CDR2 SQIVND (reference sequence). The J segment lost 3 bases and the V segment lost 3 bases, leaving 2 bases of the junction unmatched. The CDR3 is 14 amino acids. Comments on this clone: The antigen is not known.

Sequencing used immunoSEQ multiplex PCR; TCRdb keeps in-frame clones, though not all of them. The sample contains more than 100,000 clones, more than 70% of which appear only once. Separation from the approximately 690-subject first cohort characterized the 120-subject validation cohort, to which the donors belonged. Sequenced sample: PBMCs. The TCR comes from a man aged 25 to 45 in good health and CMV-seronegative. The chain recombines TRBV19 with TRBJ2-3; 8 positions match TRBD2. CDR3 bases: TGTGCCAGTAGTATCGGACTAGCTACAGATACGCAGTATTTT. This sequence encodes CASSIGLATDTQYF.